Listed below are T cell receptor beta chains from one sample, sequenced in a study of neurological immune-mediated disorders. TCRdb fed the 5' RACE reads into MiXCR, producing one record per CDR3 protein. Of under 100,000 distinct CDR3 sequences in the sample, roughly 13% were seen once. Specimen: PBMCs. These receptors were taken from a female donor with HTLV-1-associated myelopathy (HAM/TSP). Both conserved end residues are part of each CDR3.

v_call cdr3_aa
TRBV12-3/TRBV12-4 CASTQGVGGADTQYF
TRBV4-1 CASSPSGGETDTQYF
TRBV11-2 CASSLIPSGNGELFF
TRBV7-7 CASNSGQGGNTGEPFF
TRBV7-9 CASSLSGSVGYNEQFF
TRBV9 CASSVLDRGGTGELFF
TRBV10-3 CAISRSGEGQPQHF
TRBV20-1 CSASRTDPQETQYF
TRBV20-1 CSASTPTRTSNQPQHF
TRBV11-2 CASRETGAYNEQFF
TRBV7-2 CASSPRDGTYGYTF
TRBV28 CASSLTYEQYF
TRBV21-1 CASSMGQGASEAFF
TRBV20-1 CSARDPMRGNTGELFF
TRBV5-1 CASSLGDPSTDTQYF
TRBV5-1 CASSPGQGSPYEQYF
TRBV7-9 CASSLTDRGENGYTF
TRBV4-1 CASSQDSGLPTDTQYF
TRBV7-6 CASSRERVGNSPLHF
TRBV6-5 CASSFQPGQGLTAEAFF
TRBV15 CATSRDRGGNTEAFF
TRBV28 CASSGHNTGELFF
TRBV4-1 CASSRPLAVGKISTDTQYF
TRBV29-1 CSAQGGGGSTDTQYF
TRBV28 CASRTFGQGVYEQYF
TRBV27 CATKVMGLAGAPNTGELFF
TRBV5-1 CASSLGQGAGNEQFF
TRBV5-4 CASSPGISGANVLTF
TRBV4-1 CASSSDWTGRGNTIYF
TRBV29-1 CSVDTSESSLYNEQFF
TRBV6-5 CASSVDRGTDTQYF